A selection of T cell receptor beta chains follows, all from one sample in a study of CD8+ T cells in alopecia areata. Method: immunoSEQ multiplex PCR; TCRdb's copy keeps in-frame clones and lacks some. The data hold approximately 200,000 clones, with about three fifths observed a single time. Here the sequenced sample was CD4+ T cells sorted from blood, taken at week 4, from a patient treated with tofacitinib. The origin of the receptors is a human donor with alopecia areata. Each CDR3 is given with its conserved first and last residue. The order of the fields is D gene, J gene, V gene, clone size, CDR3 protein, CDR3 DNA. A D gene is named only where the DNA matches it firmly. Not all rows give a size; the values are once, few, many and, for expanded clones, a class.

d_call: .
j_call: TRBJ1-2
v_call: TRBV30
clone_size: .
cdr3_aa: CAWSVPGARYGYTF
cdr3_nt: TGTGCCTGGAGTGTACCAGGGGCGAGGTATGGCTACACCTTC

d_call: TRBD1
j_call: TRBJ2-7
v_call: TRBV29-1
clone_size: few
cdr3_aa: CSVPGQGAYEQYF
cdr3_nt: TGCAGCGTACCGGGACAGGGGGCCTACGAGCAGTACTTC

d_call: .
j_call: TRBJ2-7
v_call: TRBV30
clone_size: .
cdr3_aa: CAWKEGRSREQYF
cdr3_nt: TGTGCCTGGAAAGAAGGGAGGAGTAGAGAGCAGTACTTC

d_call: .
j_call: TRBJ1-2
v_call: TRBV20-1
clone_size: .
cdr3_aa: CSAREYRSYTF
cdr3_nt: TGCAGTGCTAGAGAGTACAGGAGCTACACCTTC

d_call: .
j_call: TRBJ1-6
v_call: TRBV4-1
clone_size: .
cdr3_aa: CASSQEDGRNSPLHF
cdr3_nt: TGCGCCAGCAGCCAAGAAGACGGCCGAAATTCACCCCTCCACTTT

d_call: TRBD2
j_call: TRBJ2-1
v_call: TRBV29-1
clone_size: .
cdr3_aa: CSVGKLAGGANEQFF
cdr3_nt: TGCAGCGTTGGGAAACTAGCGGGGGGTGCGAATGAGCAGTTCTTC

d_call: TRBD1
j_call: TRBJ1-1
v_call: TRBV29-1
clone_size: few
cdr3_aa: CSVEGRGRTEAFF
cdr3_nt: TGCAGCGTTGAGGGCAGGGGGAGGACTGAAGCTTTCTTT

d_call: TRBD1
j_call: TRBJ1-6
v_call: TRBV7-6
clone_size: .
cdr3_aa: CASSQYRGMYSPLHF
cdr3_nt: TGTGCCAGCAGCCAATACAGGGGGATGTATTCACCCCTCCACTTT

d_call: .
j_call: TRBJ2-7
v_call: TRBV29-1
clone_size: .
cdr3_aa: CSVGIGSYEQYF
cdr3_nt: TGCAGCGTCGGAATCGGCAGCTACGAGCAGTACTTC

d_call: .
j_call: TRBJ2-2
v_call: TRBV5-1
clone_size: .
cdr3_aa: CASSELRDGNTGELFF
cdr3_nt: TGCGCCAGCAGTGAATTAAGGGACGGTAACACCGGGGAGCTGTTTTTT

d_call: .
j_call: TRBJ2-5
v_call: TRBV27
clone_size: .
cdr3_aa: CASSYSGTQKETQYF
cdr3_nt: TGTGCCAGCAGTTACTCCGGGACGCAAAAAGAGACCCAGTACTTC

d_call: TRBD1
j_call: TRBJ2-1
v_call: TRBV4-1
clone_size: .
cdr3_aa: CASSQVGRDRGLGQFF
cdr3_nt: TGCGCCAGCAGCCAAGTGGGTCGGGACAGGGGATTGGGGCAGTTCTTC

d_call: TRBD2
j_call: TRBJ2-3
v_call: TRBV30
clone_size: .
cdr3_aa: CAWSVAGADTQYF
cdr3_nt: TGTGCCTGGAGTGTAGCGGGGGCAGATACGCAGTATTTT

d_call: .
j_call: TRBJ2-4
v_call: TRBV25-1
clone_size: .
cdr3_aa: CASSEHGAGGIQYF
cdr3_nt: TGTGCCAGCAGTGAACACGGGGCTGGGGGCATTCAGTACTTC

d_call: .
j_call: TRBJ2-3
v_call: TRBV14
clone_size: .
cdr3_aa: CASSQDVSTDTQYF
cdr3_nt: TGTGCCAGCAGCCAAGATGTTTCCACAGATACGCAGTATTTT

d_call: .
j_call: TRBJ2-1
v_call: TRBV30
clone_size: few
cdr3_aa: CAWSLARGGELFF
cdr3_nt: TGTGCCTGGAGCCTGGCGAGGGGAGGAGAGTTGTTCTTC

d_call: .
j_call: TRBJ2-7
v_call: TRBV27
clone_size: .
cdr3_aa: CASSFTASSYEQYF
cdr3_nt: TGTGCCAGCAGTTTTACGGCAAGCTCCTACGAGCAGTACTTC

d_call: TRBD2
j_call: TRBJ2-3
v_call: TRBV11-2
clone_size: .
cdr3_aa: CASNKRGAGTDTQYF
cdr3_nt: TGTGCCAGCAATAAGCGGGGGGCGGGCACAGATACGCAGTATTTT

d_call: TRBD2
j_call: TRBJ2-5
v_call: TRBV5-1
clone_size: few
cdr3_aa: CASSSSTGGLETQYF
cdr3_nt: TGCGCCAGCAGCTCCTCAACGGGGGGTCTGGAGACCCAGTACTTC

d_call: .
j_call: TRBJ2-1
v_call: TRBV7-6
clone_size: .
cdr3_aa: CASSFTGSYNEQFF
cdr3_nt: TGTGCCAGCAGCTTCACTGGTTCCTACAATGAGCAGTTCTTC

d_call: TRBD1
j_call: TRBJ1-2
v_call: TRBV2
clone_size: .
cdr3_aa: CAGGTGGLEGYTF
cdr3_nt: TGTGCCGGGGGGACAGGCGGCTTAGAAGGCTACACCTTC

d_call: .
j_call: TRBJ2-5
v_call: TRBV5-1
clone_size: .
cdr3_aa: CASSLDVVAQTQYF
cdr3_nt: TGCGCCAGCAGCTTGGATGTAGTAGCCCAGACCCAGTACTTC

d_call: .
j_call: TRBJ1-2
v_call: TRBV2
clone_size: once
cdr3_aa: CASSLITEVGYTF
cdr3_nt: TGTGCCAGCAGCCTAATCACAGAGGTTGGCTACACCTTC

d_call: .
j_call: TRBJ2-3
v_call: TRBV5-4
clone_size: .
cdr3_aa: CASSATGTDTQYF
cdr3_nt: TGTGCCAGCAGCGCAACAGGCACAGATACGCAGTATTTT

d_call: .
j_call: TRBJ2-3
v_call: TRBV4-1
clone_size: .
cdr3_aa: CASSQVVAVPSTDTQYF
cdr3_nt: TGCGCCAGCAGCCAAGTAGTGGCAGTTCCTAGCACAGATACGCAGTATTTT

d_call: .
j_call: TRBJ1-2
v_call: TRBV25-1
clone_size: .
cdr3_aa: CASSDTRFGYTF
cdr3_nt: TGTGCCAGCAGTGACACTAGATTTGGCTACACCTTC

d_call: .
j_call: TRBJ2-2
v_call: TRBV4-1
clone_size: few
cdr3_aa: CASSPTDRTTGELFF
cdr3_nt: TGCGCCAGCAGCCCCACGGACAGAACCACCGGAGAGCTGTTTTTT

d_call: TRBD1
j_call: TRBJ1-1
v_call: TRBV29-1
clone_size: .
cdr3_aa: CSVDGLRGTASNTEAFF
cdr3_nt: TGCAGCGTTGATGGGCTCCGGGGGACAGCTTCTAACACTGAAGCTTTCTTT

d_call: TRBD1
j_call: TRBJ1-2
v_call: TRBV9
clone_size: .
cdr3_aa: CASSVATGGFYGYTF
cdr3_nt: TGTGCCAGCAGCGTAGCGACAGGGGGATTCTATGGCTACACCTTC

d_call: TRBD2
j_call: TRBJ2-7
v_call: TRBV28
clone_size: .
cdr3_aa: CASSSRLAGGLYEQYF
cdr3_nt: TGTGCCAGCAGTTCCCGACTAGCGGGGGGCCTCTACGAGCAGTACTTC

d_call: .
j_call: TRBJ1-2
v_call: TRBV7-8
clone_size: .
cdr3_aa: CASSLQQNYGYTF
cdr3_nt: TGTGCCAGCAGCTTACAACAGAACTATGGCTACACCTTC

d_call: .
j_call: TRBJ2-2
v_call: TRBV7-3
clone_size: .
cdr3_aa: CASSLWTTAPGELFF
cdr3_nt: TGTGCCAGCAGCTTATGGACTACCGCTCCCGGGGAGCTGTTTTTT

d_call: TRBD1
j_call: TRBJ2-2
v_call: TRBV29-1
clone_size: .
cdr3_aa: CSGRGTGELFF
cdr3_nt: TGCAGCGGCAGGGGGACCGGGGAGCTGTTTTTT

d_call: .
j_call: TRBJ2-1
v_call: TRBV18
clone_size: few
cdr3_aa: CASSPGPRDEQFF
cdr3_nt: TGTGCCAGCTCACCAGGCCCTCGGGATGAGCAGTTCTTC

d_call: .
j_call: TRBJ1-1
v_call: TRBV4-1
clone_size: .
cdr3_aa: CASSQDGMSTEAFF
cdr3_nt: TGCGCCAGCAGCCAAGATGGGATGAGCACTGAAGCTTTCTTT

d_call: .
j_call: TRBJ2-2
v_call: TRBV9
clone_size: .
cdr3_aa: CASSVGTGRTGELFF
cdr3_nt: TGTGCCAGCAGCGTAGGCACAGGGAGGACCGGGGAGCTGTTTTTT

d_call: TRBD2
j_call: TRBJ2-1
v_call: TRBV5-6
clone_size: .
cdr3_aa: CASSLGLAANEQFF
cdr3_nt: TGTGCCAGCAGCTTGGGACTAGCGGCCAATGAGCAGTTCTTC

d_call: .
j_call: TRBJ2-6
v_call: TRBV2
clone_size: .
cdr3_aa: CASSPAGPGANVLTF
cdr3_nt: TGTGCCAGCAGTCCTGCGGGTCCTGGGGCCAACGTCCTGACTTTC

d_call: .
j_call: TRBJ1-2
v_call: TRBV29-1
clone_size: .
cdr3_aa: CSVRTGTVPPGYTF
cdr3_nt: TGCAGCGTGCGAACCGGGACGGTCCCCCCTGGCTACACCTTC

d_call: .
j_call: TRBJ1-5
v_call: TRBV19
clone_size: .
cdr3_aa: CASSINGQGGQPQHF
cdr3_nt: TGTGCCAGTAGTATAAATGGGCAGGGAGGGCAGCCCCAGCATTTT

d_call: .
j_call: TRBJ2-1
v_call: TRBV29-1
clone_size: .
cdr3_aa: CSAPAPHVSYNEQFF
cdr3_nt: TGCAGCGCCCCAGCCCCACATGTATCCTACAATGAGCAGTTCTTC

d_call: .
j_call: TRBJ2-3
v_call: TRBV20-1
clone_size: .
cdr3_aa: CSALSTDTQYF
cdr3_nt: TGCAGTGCTTTGAGCACAGATACGCAGTATTTT

d_call: .
j_call: TRBJ2-5
v_call: TRBV15
clone_size: few
cdr3_aa: CATSTLGDVQETQYF
cdr3_nt: TGTGCCACCAGCACCCTGGGCGACGTTCAAGAGACCCAGTACTTC

d_call: .
j_call: TRBJ1-2
v_call: TRBV4-2
clone_size: .
cdr3_aa: CASSQDTGNYGYTF
cdr3_nt: TGTGCCAGCAGCCAAGATACAGGAAACTATGGCTACACCTTC

d_call: TRBD1
j_call: TRBJ1-5
v_call: TRBV5-1
clone_size: once
cdr3_aa: CASSLKGAIDQPQHF
cdr3_nt: TGCGCCAGCAGCTTGAAGGGGGCTATTGATCAGCCCCAGCATTTT

d_call: .
j_call: TRBJ2-1
v_call: TRBV2
clone_size: .
cdr3_aa: CASSEHRQEGGQFF
cdr3_nt: TGTGCCAGCAGTGAACATCGTCAGGAAGGGGGGCAGTTCTTC

d_call: .
j_call: TRBJ2-3
v_call: TRBV4-3
clone_size: .
cdr3_aa: CASSPRLGTDTQYF
cdr3_nt: TGCGCCAGCAGCCCGCGTTTAGGCACAGATACGCAGTATTTT

d_call: .
j_call: TRBJ2-5
v_call: TRBV5-1
clone_size: .
cdr3_aa: CASGRNGGQETQYF
cdr3_nt: TGCGCCAGCGGGAGGAACGGGGGCCAAGAGACCCAGTACTTC

d_call: TRBD1
j_call: TRBJ2-7
v_call: TRBV29-1
clone_size: .
cdr3_aa: CSVQGANEQYF
cdr3_nt: TGCAGCGTTCAGGGGGCTAACGAGCAGTACTTC

d_call: .
j_call: TRBJ1-2
v_call: TRBV11-2
clone_size: .
cdr3_aa: CASSLDGAGGYTF
cdr3_nt: TGTGCCAGCAGCTTAGATGGGGCTGGGGGCTACACCTTC

d_call: TRBD1
j_call: TRBJ2-5
v_call: TRBV30
clone_size: .
cdr3_aa: CAWSPPSGTGQYF
cdr3_nt: TGTGCCTGGAGCCCCCCATCCGGGACAGGACAGTACTTC

d_call: .
j_call: TRBJ1-2
v_call: TRBV25-1
clone_size: .
cdr3_aa: CASSRGHGYTF
cdr3_nt: TGTGCCAGCAGTAGGGGACATGGCTACACCTTC

d_call: .
j_call: TRBJ1-2
v_call: TRBV29-1
clone_size: .
cdr3_aa: CSAEGRGKNYGYTF
cdr3_nt: TGCAGCGCCGAAGGTCGGGGAAAAAACTATGGCTACACCTTC

d_call: TRBD1
j_call: TRBJ2-3
v_call: TRBV6-5
clone_size: few
cdr3_aa: CASRGTGGTDTQYF
cdr3_nt: TGTGCCAGCAGGGGGACAGGGGGGACAGATACGCAGTATTTT

d_call: .
j_call: TRBJ2-5
v_call: TRBV6-6
clone_size: .
cdr3_aa: CASSYRRGGETQYF
cdr3_nt: TGTGCCAGCAGTTATCGGAGGGGCGGGGAGACCCAGTACTTC

d_call: TRBD2
j_call: TRBJ2-7
v_call: TRBV9
clone_size: .
cdr3_aa: CASSPRWGGDYEQYF
cdr3_nt: TGTGCCAGCAGCCCCCGTTGGGGGGGGGACTACGAGCAGTACTTC

d_call: .
j_call: TRBJ2-6
v_call: TRBV7-9
clone_size: .
cdr3_aa: CASSPDGPANVLTF
cdr3_nt: TGTGCCAGCAGTCCTGACGGGCCGGCCAACGTCCTGACTTTC